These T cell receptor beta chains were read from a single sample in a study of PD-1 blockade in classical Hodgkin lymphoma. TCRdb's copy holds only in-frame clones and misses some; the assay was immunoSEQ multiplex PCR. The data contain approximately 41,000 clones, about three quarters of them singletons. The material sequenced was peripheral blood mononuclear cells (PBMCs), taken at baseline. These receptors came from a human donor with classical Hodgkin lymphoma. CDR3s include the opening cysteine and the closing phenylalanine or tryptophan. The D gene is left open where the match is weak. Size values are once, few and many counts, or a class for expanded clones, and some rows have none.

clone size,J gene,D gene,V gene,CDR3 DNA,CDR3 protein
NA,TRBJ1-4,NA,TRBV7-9,TGTGCCAGCAGCTACGGACGCGGGCGTAATGAAAAACTGTTTTTT,CASSYGRGRNEKLFF
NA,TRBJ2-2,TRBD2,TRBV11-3,TGTGCCAGCAGCTTAGTAGCGGGCGAAGGACAAGAGCTGTTTTTT,CASSLVAGEGQELFF
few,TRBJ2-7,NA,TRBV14,TGTGCCAGCAGCCAATACTACGAGCAGTACTTC,CASSQYYEQYF
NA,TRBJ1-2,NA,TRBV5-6,TGTGCCAGCAGCTTGTTCCAGGGAAACTATGGCTACACCTTC,CASSLFQGNYGYTF
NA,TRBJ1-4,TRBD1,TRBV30,TGTGCCTGGAGCACAAGGGGGCACCTTAATGAAAAACTGTTTTTT,CAWSTRGHLNEKLFF
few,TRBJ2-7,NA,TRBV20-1,TGCAGTGCTAGACGGGGCTACGAGCAGTACTTC,CSARRGYEQYF
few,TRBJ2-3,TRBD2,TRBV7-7,TGTGCCAGCAGCTTCCTAGCGGGCGATACGCAGTATTTT,CASSFLAGDTQYF
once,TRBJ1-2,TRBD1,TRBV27,TGTGCCAGCAGGGTTACAGGGGGCTATGGCTACACCTTC,CASRVTGGYGYTF
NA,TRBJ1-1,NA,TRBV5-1,TGCGCCAGCAGCTTACCCTCGGGGGCGGACACTGAAGCTTTCTTT,CASSLPSGADTEAFF
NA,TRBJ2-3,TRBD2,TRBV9,TGTGCCAGCAGCGTCGGACTAGCGGTCTTCACAGATACGCAGTATTTT,CASSVGLAVFTDTQYF
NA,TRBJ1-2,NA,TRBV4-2,TGTGCCAGCCGTCAAGGGGTTGGGGACTACTATGGCTACACCTTC,CASRQGVGDYYGYTF
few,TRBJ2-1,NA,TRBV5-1,TGCGCCAGCAGCGACCTAGCGAGAGATGAGCAGTTCTTC,CASSDLARDEQFF
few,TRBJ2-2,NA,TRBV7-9,TGTGCCAGCCGGGGTCGACAGGTTGACGCCGGGGAGCTGTTTTTT,CASRGRQVDAGELFF
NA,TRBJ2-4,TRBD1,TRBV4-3,TGCGCCAGCAGCCCCTTACAGGGGGCCGGGGTTGGTACGGACATTCAGTACTTC,CASSPLQGAGVGTDIQYF
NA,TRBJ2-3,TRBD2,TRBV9,TGTGCCAGCAGCAGGTTAGCGGGGACCACAGATACGCAGTATTTT,CASSRLAGTTDTQYF
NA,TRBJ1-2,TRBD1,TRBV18,TGTGCCAGCTCCTTGACAGGGGGCGAGAACTATGGCTACACCTTC,CASSLTGGENYGYTF
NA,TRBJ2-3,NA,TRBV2,TGTGCCAGCAGTGACCTCCTTCGGGGGCCACGCACAGATACGCAGTATTTT,CASSDLLRGPRTDTQYF
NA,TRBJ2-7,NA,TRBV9,TGTGCCAGCAGCTCTTTACATGGACCGGGCGAGCAGTACTTC,CASSSLHGPGEQYF
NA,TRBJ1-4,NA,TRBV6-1,TGTGCCAGCAGTGAATGGCGCCGGAATGAAAAACTGTTTTTT,CASSEWRRNEKLFF
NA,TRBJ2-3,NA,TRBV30,TGTGCCTGGAACATGGACAACACAGATACGCAGTATTTT,CAWNMDNTDTQYF
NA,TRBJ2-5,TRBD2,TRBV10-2,TGCGCCAGCAGTGAGGTAGCGGGGGGAAGGCCGTTGTTAATTCAAGAGACCCAGTACTTC,CASSEVAGGRPLLIQETQYF
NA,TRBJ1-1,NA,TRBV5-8,TGTGCCAGCAGCTTGTCAGGCGACTTTAACACTGAAGCTTTCTTT,CASSLSGDFNTEAFF
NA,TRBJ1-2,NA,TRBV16,TGTGCCAGCAGCTCTCAGGGAATGCGTGGCTACACCTTC,CASSSQGMRGYTF
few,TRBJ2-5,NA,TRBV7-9,TGTGCCAGCAGCCCTCTTCGGGGACAAGAGACCCAGTACTTC,CASSPLRGQETQYF
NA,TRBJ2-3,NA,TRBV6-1,TGTGCCAGCAGTCCGGTGGGGGATACGCAGTATTTT,CASSPVGDTQYF
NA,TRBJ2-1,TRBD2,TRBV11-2,TGTGCCAGCAGCTCGGGGCCGGGAGGGCAGTTCTTC,CASSSGPGGQFF
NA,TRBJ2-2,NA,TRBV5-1,TGCGCCAGCAGCTTGGCGGGGGTCCCGAGGACCGGGGAGCTGTTTTTT,CASSLAGVPRTGELFF
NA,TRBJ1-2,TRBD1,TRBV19,TGTGCCAGTAGTTTCTCCGGGACAGGGGACTATGGCTACACCTTC,CASSFSGTGDYGYTF
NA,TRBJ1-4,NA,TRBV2,TGTGCCAGCAGTGAGGTCCAGACGAATGAAAAACTGTTTTTT,CASSEVQTNEKLFF
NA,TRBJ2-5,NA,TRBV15,TGTGCCACCAGCGGGCCCGGGTCTAGGCAAGAGACCCAGTACTTC,CATSGPGSRQETQYF
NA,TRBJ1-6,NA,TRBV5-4,TGTGCCAGCAGCTTGGAAGCTTCACCCCTCCACTTT,CASSLEASPLHF
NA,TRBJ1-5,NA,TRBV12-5,TGTGCTAGTGGTTTGGATGGTTATCGGCCCCAGCATTTT,CASGLDGYRPQHF
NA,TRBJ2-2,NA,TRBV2,TGTGCCAGCAGTGACAGGGTAAACACCGGGGAGCTGTTTTTT,CASSDRVNTGELFF
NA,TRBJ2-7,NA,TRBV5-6,TGTGCCAGCAGCCTGGACAGCCCCTACGAGCAGTACTTC,CASSLDSPYEQYF
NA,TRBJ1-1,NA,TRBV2,TGTGCCAGCAGTGAGCTAGGGGCAGGGTACACTGAAGCTTTCTTT,CASSELGAGYTEAFF
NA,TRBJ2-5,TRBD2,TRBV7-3,TGTGCCAGCAGCTGGGGACTACAAGAGACCCAGTACTTC,CASSWGLQETQYF
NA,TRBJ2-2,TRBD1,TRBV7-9,TGTGCCAGCAGCTTAGTAGGGGGCAACACCGGGGAGCTGTTTTTT,CASSLVGGNTGELFF
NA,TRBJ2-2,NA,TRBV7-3,TGTGCCAGCAGCTCCCCCACCGGGGAGCTGTTTTTT,CASSSPTGELFF
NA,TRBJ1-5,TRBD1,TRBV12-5,TGTGCTAGTGGTTTAGGGACAGGGTGGAGCAATCAGCCCCAGCATTTT,CASGLGTGWSNQPQHF
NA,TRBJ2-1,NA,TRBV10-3,TGTGCCATCAGTGAGTCCGTTTTGGGAGGGGGGCGTGGTGAGCAGTTCTTC,CAISESVLGGGRGEQFF
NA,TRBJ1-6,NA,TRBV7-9,TGTGCCAGCAGCTTAGGAGAGGGAAATTCACCCCTCCACTTT,CASSLGEGNSPLHF
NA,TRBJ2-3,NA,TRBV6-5,TGTGCCAGCACCCGGGACTGGCCAAGCACAGATACGCAGTATTTT,CASTRDWPSTDTQYF
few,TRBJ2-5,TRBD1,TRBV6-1,TGTGCCAGCAGTGAAGGGACAGGGGAAGAGACCCAGTACTTC,CASSEGTGEETQYF